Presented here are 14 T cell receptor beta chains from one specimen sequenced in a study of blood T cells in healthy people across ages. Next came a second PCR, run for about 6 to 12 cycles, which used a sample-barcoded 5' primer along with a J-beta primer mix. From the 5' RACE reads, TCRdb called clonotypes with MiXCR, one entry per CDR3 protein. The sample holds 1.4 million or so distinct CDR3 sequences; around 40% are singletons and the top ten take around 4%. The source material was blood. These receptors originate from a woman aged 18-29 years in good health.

The CDR3 here is CASSEGLGTSGRWSYNEQFF. CDR3 in DNA: TGTGCCAGCAGTGAAGGGTTAGGGACTAGCGGGAGGTGGTCCTACAATGAGCAGTTCTTC. The chain is built from TRBV2 and TRBJ2-1, with 15 bases matching TRBD2. The germline V gene encodes CDR1 SNHLY and CDR2 FYNNEI. Trimming cost V 1 base and J 1 base; bases outside gene matches: 8. The CDR3 extends over 20 amino acids.

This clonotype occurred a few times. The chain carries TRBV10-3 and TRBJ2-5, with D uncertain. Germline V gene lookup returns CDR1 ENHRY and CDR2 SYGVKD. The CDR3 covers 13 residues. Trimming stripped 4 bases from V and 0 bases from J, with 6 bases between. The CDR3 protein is CAISVDNQETQYF. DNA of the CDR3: TGTGCCATCAGTGTCGACAACCAAGAGACCCAGTACTTC.

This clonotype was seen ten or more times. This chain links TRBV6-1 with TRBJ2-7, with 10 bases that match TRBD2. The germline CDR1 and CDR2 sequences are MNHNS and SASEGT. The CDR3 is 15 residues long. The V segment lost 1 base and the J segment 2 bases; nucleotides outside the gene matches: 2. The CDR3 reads CASSEEAGGPYEQYF. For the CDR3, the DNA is TGTGCCAGCAGTGAAGAAGCGGGAGGGCCCTACGAGCAGTACTTC.

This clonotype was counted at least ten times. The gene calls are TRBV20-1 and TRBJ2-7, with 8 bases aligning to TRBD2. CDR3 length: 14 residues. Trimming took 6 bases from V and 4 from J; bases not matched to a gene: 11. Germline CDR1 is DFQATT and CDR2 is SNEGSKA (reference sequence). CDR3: CSASPSGGNYEQYF. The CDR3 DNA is TGCAGTGCCAGCCCGTCGGGGGGGAATTACGAGCAGTACTTC.

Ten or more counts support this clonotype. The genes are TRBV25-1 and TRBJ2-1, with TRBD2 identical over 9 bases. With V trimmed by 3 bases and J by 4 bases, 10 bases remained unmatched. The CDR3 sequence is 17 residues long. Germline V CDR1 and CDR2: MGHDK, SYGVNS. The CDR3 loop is CASSDRTSDQVYNEQFF. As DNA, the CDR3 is TGTGCCAGCAGTGACCGGACTAGCGACCAAGTATACAATGAGCAGTTCTTC.

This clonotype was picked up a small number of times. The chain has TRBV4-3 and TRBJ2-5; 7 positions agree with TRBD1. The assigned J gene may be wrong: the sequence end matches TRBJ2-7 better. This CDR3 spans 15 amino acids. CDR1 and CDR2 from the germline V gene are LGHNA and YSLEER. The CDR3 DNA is TGCGCCAGCAGCCAAGGAAAGGGGGCTATGTACGAGCAGTACTTC. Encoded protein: CASSQGKGAMYEQYF.

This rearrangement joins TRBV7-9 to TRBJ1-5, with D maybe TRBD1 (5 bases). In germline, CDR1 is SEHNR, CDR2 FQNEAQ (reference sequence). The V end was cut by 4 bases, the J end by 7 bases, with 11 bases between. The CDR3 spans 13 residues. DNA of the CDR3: TGTGCCAGCAGCTGGACACCTGACCAGCCCCAGCATTTT. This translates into CASSWTPDQPQHF.

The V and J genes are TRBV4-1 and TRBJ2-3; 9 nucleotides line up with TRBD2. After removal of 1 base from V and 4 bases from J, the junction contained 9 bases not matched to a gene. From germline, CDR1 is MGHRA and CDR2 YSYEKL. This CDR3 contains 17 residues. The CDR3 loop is CASSQVASGTSADTQYF. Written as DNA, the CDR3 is TGCGCCAGCAGCCAAGTAGCTAGCGGGACGAGCGCAGATACGCAGTATTTT.

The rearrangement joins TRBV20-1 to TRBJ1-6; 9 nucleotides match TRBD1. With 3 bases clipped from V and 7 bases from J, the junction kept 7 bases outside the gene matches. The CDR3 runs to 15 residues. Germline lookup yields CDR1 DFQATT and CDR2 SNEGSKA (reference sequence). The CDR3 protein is CSASPLGTGNSPLHF. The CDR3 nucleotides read TGCAGTGCTAGTCCCCTCGGGACAGGGAATTCACCCCTCCACTTT.

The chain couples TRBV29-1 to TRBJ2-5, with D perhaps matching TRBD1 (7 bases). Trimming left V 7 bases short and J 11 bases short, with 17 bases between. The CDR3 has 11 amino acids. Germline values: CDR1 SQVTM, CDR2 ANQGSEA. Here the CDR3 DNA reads TGCAGCGGGTACCAGGGGGGTGAGCAGTACTTC. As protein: CSGYQGGEQYF.

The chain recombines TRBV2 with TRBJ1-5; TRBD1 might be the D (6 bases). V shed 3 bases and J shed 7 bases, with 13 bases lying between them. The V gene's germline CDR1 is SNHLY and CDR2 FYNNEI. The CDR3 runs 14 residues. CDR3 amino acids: CASSEGGRGQPQHF. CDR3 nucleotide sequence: TGTGCCAGCAGTGAGGGGGGGCGCGGGCAGCCCCAGCATTTT.

The CDR3 nucleotides read TGTGCCAGCTCCTGGGGGAGAGCCTTGAACACTGAAGCTTTCTTT. It encodes CASSWGRALNTEAFF. This rearrangement joins TRBV2 to TRBJ1-1, with D possibly matching TRBD1 (5 bases). Germline values: CDR1 SNHLY, CDR2 FYNNEI. Trimming removed 8 bases at V and 0 bases at J, with 16 bases between. CDR3 length: 15 amino acids.

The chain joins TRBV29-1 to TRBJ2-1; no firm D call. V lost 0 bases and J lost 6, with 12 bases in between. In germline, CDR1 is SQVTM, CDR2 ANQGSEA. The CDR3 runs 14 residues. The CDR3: CSVEEDRSLNEQFF. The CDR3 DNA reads TGCAGCGTTGAAGAGGACCGCTCCCTCAATGAGCAGTTCTTC.

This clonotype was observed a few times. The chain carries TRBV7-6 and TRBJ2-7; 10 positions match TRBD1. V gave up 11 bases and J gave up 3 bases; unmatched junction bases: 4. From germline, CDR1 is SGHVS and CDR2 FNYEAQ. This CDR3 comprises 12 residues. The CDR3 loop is CASGDRGYEQYF. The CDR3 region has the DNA TGTGCCTCCGGGGACAGGGGCTACGAGCAGTACTTC.